This passage covers 28 T cell receptor beta chains from one sample sequenced in a study of metastatic and nonmetastatic thyroid tumors. TCRdb re-called the PCR reads through MiXCR. The sample yields 22,000 or so clones, roughly a sixth seen once. Patients underwent thyroid surgery, and none had received any treatment before it. The sequenced sample consisted of blood. The receptors were gathered from a female donor with papillary thyroid cancer or a benign thyroid nodule (not recorded which). Some clones in this sample may be carry-over from other donors' samples.

This clone appeared many times. The rearrangement joins TRBV14 to TRBJ2-1, with a tentative D call TRBD2 (6 bases). V gave up 0 bases and J gave up 4 bases, with 13 bases separating them. Germline lookup yields CDR1 SGHDN and CDR2 FVKESK. This CDR3 region has 16 residues. The CDR3 loop is CASSQDRRLGYNEQFF. DNA of the CDR3: TGTGCCAGCAGCCAAGATCGAAGACTAGGATACAATGAGCAGTTCTTC. Together with reference TRBV14 and TRBJ2-1, the CDR3 gives the full variable domain: EAGVTQFPSHSVIEKGQTVTLRCDPISGHDNLYWYRRVMGKEIKFLLHFVKESKQDESGMPNNRFLAERTGGTYSTLKVQPAELEDSGVYFCASSQDRRLGYNEQFFGPGTRLTVL.

This clone was recorded many times. J is TRBJ1-4 and V is TRBV7-8; TRBD1 might be the D (6 bases). CDR1 and CDR2 from the germline V gene are SGHVS and FQNEAQ. CDR3 length: 16 residues. V was shortened by 5 bases and J by 1 base, with 14 bases between the two germline ends. The CDR3 DNA reads as TGTGCCAGCAGCCCAGCCCGGGGGCGAACTAATGAAAAACTGTTTTTT. Protein: CASSPARGRTNEKLFF.

This clone was detected many times. The chain carries TRBV9 and TRBJ1-2; 11 nucleotides agree with TRBD1. The CDR3 sequence is 18 residues long. The V gene's germline CDR1 is SGDLS and CDR2 YYNGEE. After removal of 3 bases from V and 3 bases from J, the junction contained 13 bases not matched to a gene. CDR3 residues: CASSGMGPGQGEDYGYTF. CDR3 nucleotide sequence: TGTGCCAGCAGCGGTATGGGACCGGGACAGGGGGAGGACTATGGCTACACCTTC.

This clone came up many times. The CDR3 region has the DNA TGTGCCAGCAGCCAAGATCTAGCCTACACAGATACGCAGTATTTT. This sequence encodes CASSQDLAYTDTQYF. The V gene is TRBV4-2, the J gene TRBJ2-3; weak D call: TRBD2 (5 bases). The CDR3 spans 15 residues. Germline CDR1 is LGHNA and CDR2 is YNFKEQ. Trimming took off 0 bases at V and 2 bases at J, with 9 bases between the two ends.

This clone was seen at least ten times. V usage is TRBV7-3 and J usage is TRBJ2-6, with a weak D call TRBD2 (5 bases). V lost 0 bases and J lost 2, with 5 bases in between. Germline assignment: CDR1 SGHTA and CDR2 FQGTGA. The CDR3 contains 15 residues. As DNA, the CDR3 is TGTGCCAGCAGCTTAACCGGGGCTGGGGCCAACGTCCTGACTTTC. Translation: CASSLTGAGANVLTF.

V and J are TRBV4-1 and TRBJ2-7; 7 bases are shared with TRBD2. CDR3 length: 13 amino acids. V gave up 3 bases and J gave up 4 bases; unmatched junction bases: 3. CDR1 is MGHRA, CDR2 YSYEKL, per germline. CDR3 bases: TGCGCCAGCAGCCAGCTAGCGGCTTACGAGCAGTACTTC. Translating it yields CASSQLAAYEQYF.

This clone turned up a few times. Germline and junction disagree at one end, which may indicate a read error. This chain uses TRBV12-3 or TRBV12-4 with TRBJ2-1; no reliable D call. The CDR3 sequence is 15 residues long. Written as DNA, the CDR3 is TGTGTCAGCAGCTCCCCGGCCCAGATGAACAATGAGCAGTTCTTC. This encodes CVSSSPAQMNNEQFF.

This clone was found many times. This CDR3 is also generated by other DNA sequences in the sample. The rearrangement uses TRBV3-1 and TRBJ2-5; 9 bases agree with TRBD1. The CDR3 is made up of 14 amino acids. Germline-derived CDR1 and CDR2 are LGHDT and YNNKEL (reference sequence). J lost 5 bases, V lost 4 bases, and 5 bases had no gene match. The CDR3 is CASSPGQGAETQYF. The CDR3 DNA is TGTGCCAGCAGCCCGGGACAGGGCGCTGAGACCCAGTACTTC.

This clone has ten or more counts. In nucleotides, the CDR3 is TGTGCCAGCAGCCGATCCGACACTGAAGCTTTCTTT. Its protein is CASSRSDTEAFF. The chain links TRBV7-9 to TRBJ1-1, with D uncertain. The germline V gene has CDR1 SEHNR and CDR2 FQNEAQ (reference sequence). V gave up 5 bases and J gave up 3 bases, with 7 bases separating them. The CDR3 consists of 12 residues.

This clone was recorded many times. V and J are TRBV30 and TRBJ2-1; D remains unclear. This CDR3 spans 14 amino acids. Germline V gene data show CDR1 as GTSNPN and CDR2 as SVGIG (reference sequence). V lost 2 bases, J lost 6 bases, and 14 bases lay in between. The CDR3 sequence: CAWSPGRGFNEQFF. As DNA, the CDR3 is TGTGCCTGGAGTCCCGGGCGAGGCTTCAATGAGCAGTTCTTC.

This clone was detected a few times. A much larger clone differs by one base, so this may be a read error. The genes are TRBV12-3 or TRBV12-4 and TRBJ2-3, with D perhaps assigned TRBD1 or TRBD2 (6 bases each). The V gene lost 3 bases and the J gene lost 7 bases, with 20 bases spanning the gap. The CDR3 runs to 16 residues. This CDR3 reads CASSFGGGGARNTQYF. In DNA form, the CDR3 reads TGTGCCAGCAGTTTCGGGGGCGGCGGAGCACGAAATACGCAGTATTTT.

This clone has at least ten counts. This chain connects TRBV4-1 to TRBJ2-4; D unclear. Per germline, CDR1 MGHRA and CDR2 YSYEKL. V lost 6 bases, J lost 7 bases, and 10 bases lay in between. This CDR3 is 12 amino acids long. The CDR3 DNA is TGCGCCAGCAGTCCGGTCCAGAACATTCAGTACTTC. As protein: CASSPVQNIQYF.

In this sample, this clone turned up many times. This chain uses TRBV29-1 with TRBJ2-1; the match to TRBD1 covers 9 bases. V lost 3 bases, J lost 0 bases, and 3 bases stayed unmatched. CDR1 and CDR2 from the germline V gene are SQVTM and ANQGSEA. CDR3 length equals 15 residues. The CDR3 nucleotides are TGCAGCGTTGACGAGACAGGGGGCTCCTACAATGAGCAGTTCTTC. Its translation is CSVDETGGSYNEQFF.

This clone was observed at least ten times. The chain has TRBV2 and TRBJ2-7, with TRBD1 identical over 9 bases. This CDR3 spans 14 amino acids. Germline V CDR1 and CDR2: SNHLY, FYNNEI. Trimming at V came to 4 bases and at J to 3 bases, leaving 4 bases not matched to a gene. CDR3: CASSAGTGNYEQYF. The CDR3 DNA reads as TGTGCCAGCAGTGCCGGGACAGGGAACTACGAGCAGTACTTC.

This clone was picked up a small number of times. This chain joins TRBV27 and TRBJ2-7, with D perhaps TRBD2 (6 bases). V was cut by 6 bases and J by 0 bases, with 12 bases left in between. The CDR3 is 14 residues long. Germline V lookup: CDR1 MNHEY, CDR2 SMNVEV (reference sequence). CDR3: CASRDFGSSYEQYF. DNA for the CDR3: TGTGCCAGCAGGGACTTCGGGAGCTCCTACGAGCAGTACTTC.

This clone was observed many times. A much more abundant neighbour one base away suggests this may be a read error. The CDR3 sequence: CVSKIGLAGHNEQFF. The CDR3 DNA follows: TGTGTCAGCAAAATAGGACTAGCGGGACACAATGAGCAGTTCTTC. The genes are TRBV12-3 or TRBV12-4 and TRBJ2-1; 12 nucleotides align to TRBD2. CDR3 length equals 15 residues.

This chain links TRBV11-2 with TRBJ2-3; D is unclear. Germline V gene lookup returns CDR1 SGHAT and CDR2 FQNNGV. The germline V and J ends were trimmed by 2 bases and 2 bases, with 8 bases remaining between them. The CDR3 runs 14 residues. CDR3 amino acids: CASSLTSTTDTQYF. In nucleotides, the CDR3 is TGTGCCAGCAGCTTAACCTCGACCACAGATACGCAGTATTTT. Looking up the rest from reference TRBV11-2 and TRBJ2-3 gives the full variable domain: EAGVAQSPRYKIIEKRQSVAFWCNPISGHATLYWYQQILGQGPKLLIQFQNNGVVDDSQLPKDRFSAERLKGVDSTLKIQPAKLEDSAVYLCASSLTSTTDTQYFGPGTRLTVL.

This clone was observed a handful of times. The gene calls are TRBV27 and TRBJ1-2, with D perhaps matching TRBD1 (6 bases). This CDR3 is built from 16 residues. Germline CDR1 reads MNHEY; CDR2 reads SMNVEV (reference sequence). Trimming shortened V by 3 bases and J by 0 bases, and 14 bases separated the two germline ends. Here the CDR3 reads CASSFGGAGANYGYTF. CDR3 nucleotide sequence: TGTGCCAGCAGTTTCGGGGGGGCCGGAGCTAACTATGGCTACACCTTC.

In this sample, this clone turned up once. A much larger clone differs from this one at a single base, so this may be a read error. The CDR3 sequence is CASSSRSTGQETQYF. Written as DNA, the CDR3 is TGTGCCAGCAGCTCCCGCTCGACGGGCCAAGAGACCCAGTACTTC. The chain is built from TRBV7-9 and TRBJ2-5; no clear D. V lost 4 bases and J 1 base, leaving 13 bases between the germline ends. The length of the CDR3 is 15 residues. Germline values: CDR1 SEHNR, CDR2 FQNEAQ (reference sequence).

The chain joins TRBV20-1 to TRBJ2-2; D is ambiguous. V lost 0 bases, J lost 1 base, and 15 bases lay in between. CDR3 size: 17 residues. Germline values: CDR1 DFQATT, CDR2 SNEGSKA (reference sequence). Here the CDR3 DNA reads TGCAGTGCTAGAGATCTGGCTGCCGAAAAGAACACCGGGGAGCTGTTTTTT. The encoded protein is CSARDLAAEKNTGELFF.

This clone was seen ten or more times. The junction and the germline gene differ at one end; a read error may be behind it. The chain is built from TRBV6-5 and TRBJ2-1; 10 positions match TRBD2. Germline lookup yields CDR1 MNHEY and CDR2 SVGAGI. This CDR3 has 17 residues. CDR3 in DNA: TGTGCCAGCAGGGCTAGCGGGAGTCTAGGCTCCTATAATGAGCAGTTCTTC. This translates into CASRASGSLGSYNEQFF.

In its sample, this clone was seen many times. The rearrangement uses TRBV28 and TRBJ2-7, with D uncertain. The CDR3 spans 13 residues. Trimming left V 3 bases short and J 3 bases short, with 9 bases between. The germline gives CDR1 MDHEN, CDR2 SYDVKM. The CDR3 reads CASSFSESYEQYF. As DNA, the CDR3 is TGTGCCAGCAGTTTTTCCGAAAGCTACGAGCAGTACTTC.

V is TRBV20-1 and J is TRBJ1-4, with 8 nucleotides matching TRBD1. This CDR3 has 15 residues. The V segment lost 0 bases and the J segment 7 bases; nucleotides outside the gene matches: 7. CDR1 and CDR2 (germline): DFQATT, SNEGSKA (reference sequence). The CDR3 nucleotides read TGCAGTGCTAGAGATCGACAGGGGAGCGGTGAAAAACTGTTTTTT. Its protein is CSARDRQGSGEKLFF.

This clone is labeled medium-sized. The rearrangement uses TRBV11-3 and TRBJ2-2; TRBD2 matches 8 bases. The CDR3 sequence is 15 residues long. The V gene's germline CDR1 is SGHNT and CDR2 YENEEA. Trimming cost V 2 bases and J 3 bases; bases outside gene matches: 2. The CDR3 DNA sequence: TGTGCCAGCAGCTTAAGCGGGAGCCACACCGGGGAGCTGTTTTTT. This codes for CASSLSGSHTGELFF.

Many counts were recorded for this clone. One end of the junction is discordant with germline, which a read error may explain. The chain has TRBV4-2 and TRBJ2-3, with 8 nucleotides matching TRBD2. Germline CDR1 reads LGHNA; CDR2 reads YNFKEQ. This CDR3 has 16 residues. The CDR3 DNA is TGTGCCAGCAGCCAAACGGGGCCGGGAGGGCCAGATACGCAATATTTT. Translation gives CASSQTGPGGPDTQYF.

The chain has TRBV11-2 and TRBJ2-1; tentatively, D is TRBD1 or TRBD2 (5 bases each). V lost 1 base to trimming and J lost 10 bases, with 11 bases between them. The CDR3 is 13 residues long. Germline V lookup: CDR1 SGHAT, CDR2 FQNNGV. CDR3 in DNA: TGTGCCAGCAGCTTAGGGGGGTCCACCGAGCAGTTCTTC. The encoded protein is CASSLGGSTEQFF.

At least ten counts were recorded for this clone. The genes are TRBV6-2 or TRBV6-3 and TRBJ2-1, with 7 bases identical to TRBD2. This CDR3 is 17 amino acids long. V trimming: 3 bases; J trimming: 6 bases; junction bases outside the gene matches: 14. Germline values: CDR1 MNHEY, CDR2 SVGEGT. For the CDR3, the DNA is TGTGCCAGCAGTTATTTTTCGGGAGGCCCACCTCTCAATGAGCAGTTCTTC. It codes for CASSYFSGGPPLNEQFF.

Many counts were recorded for this clone. V usage is TRBV4-1 and J usage is TRBJ1-3; perhaps TRBD1 as D (5 bases). V was cut by 3 bases and J by 0 bases, with 24 bases left in between. The germline CDR1 and CDR2 sequences are MGHRA and YSYEKL. This CDR3 region has 20 residues. The CDR3: CASSHSQNPGLSYSGNTIYF. CDR3 DNA sequence: TGCGCCAGCAGCCATTCGCAAAATCCGGGACTCTCCTACTCTGGAAACACCATATATTTT.